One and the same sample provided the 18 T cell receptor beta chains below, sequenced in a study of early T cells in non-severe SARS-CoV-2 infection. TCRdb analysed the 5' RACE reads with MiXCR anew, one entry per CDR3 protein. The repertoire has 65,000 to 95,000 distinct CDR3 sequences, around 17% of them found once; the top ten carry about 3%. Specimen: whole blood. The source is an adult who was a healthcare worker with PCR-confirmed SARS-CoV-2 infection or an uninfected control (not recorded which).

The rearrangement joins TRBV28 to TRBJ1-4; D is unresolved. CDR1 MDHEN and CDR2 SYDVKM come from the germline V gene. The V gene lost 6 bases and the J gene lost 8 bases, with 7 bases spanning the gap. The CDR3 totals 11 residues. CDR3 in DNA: TGTGCCAGCAGGGCCGGCGAAAAACTGTTTTTT. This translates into CASRAGEKLFF.

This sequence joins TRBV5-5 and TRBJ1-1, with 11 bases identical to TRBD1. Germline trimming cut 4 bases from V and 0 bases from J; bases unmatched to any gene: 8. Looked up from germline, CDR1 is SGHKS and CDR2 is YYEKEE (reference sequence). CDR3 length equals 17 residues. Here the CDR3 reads CASSRSGTGGMNTEAFF. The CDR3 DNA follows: TGTGCCAGCAGCCGGAGTGGGACAGGGGGAATGAACACTGAAGCTTTCTTT.

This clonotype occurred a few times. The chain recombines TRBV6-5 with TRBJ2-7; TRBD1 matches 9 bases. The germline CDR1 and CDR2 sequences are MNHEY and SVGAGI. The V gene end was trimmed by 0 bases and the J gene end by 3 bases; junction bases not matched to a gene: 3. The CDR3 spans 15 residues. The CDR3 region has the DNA TGTGCCAGCAGTTACTCGGGACAGGGCGACTACGAGCAGTACTTC. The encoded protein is CASSYSGQGDYEQYF.

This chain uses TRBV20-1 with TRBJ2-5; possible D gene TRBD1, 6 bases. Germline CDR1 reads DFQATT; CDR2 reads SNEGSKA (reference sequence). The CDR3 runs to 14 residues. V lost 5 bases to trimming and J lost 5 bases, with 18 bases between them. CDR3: CSAWARGSTETQYF. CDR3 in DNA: TGCAGTGCTTGGGCCAGGGGATCGACGGAGACCCAGTACTTC.

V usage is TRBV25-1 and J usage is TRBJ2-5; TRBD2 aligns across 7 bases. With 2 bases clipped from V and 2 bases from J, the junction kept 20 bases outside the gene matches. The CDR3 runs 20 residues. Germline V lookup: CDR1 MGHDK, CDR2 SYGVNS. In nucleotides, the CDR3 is TGTGCCAGCAGTGAAAGGATGCTGGCGGGGGACCGGGGGAGGCAAGAGACCCAGTACTTC. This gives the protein CASSERMLAGDRGRQETQYF.

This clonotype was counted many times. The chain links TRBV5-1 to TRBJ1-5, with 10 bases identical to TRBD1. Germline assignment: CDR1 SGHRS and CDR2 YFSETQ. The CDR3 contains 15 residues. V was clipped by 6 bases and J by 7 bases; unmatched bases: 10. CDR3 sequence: CASTPYRDRGQPQHF. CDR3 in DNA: TGCGCCAGCACCCCATACCGGGACAGGGGCCAGCCCCAGCATTTT.

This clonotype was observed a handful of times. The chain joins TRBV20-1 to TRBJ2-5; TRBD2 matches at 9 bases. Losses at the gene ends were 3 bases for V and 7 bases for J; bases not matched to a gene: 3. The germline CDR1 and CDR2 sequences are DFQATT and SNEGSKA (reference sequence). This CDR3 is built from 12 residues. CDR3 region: CSASELAGTQYF. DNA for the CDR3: TGCAGTGCTAGCGAACTAGCGGGGACCCAGTACTTC.

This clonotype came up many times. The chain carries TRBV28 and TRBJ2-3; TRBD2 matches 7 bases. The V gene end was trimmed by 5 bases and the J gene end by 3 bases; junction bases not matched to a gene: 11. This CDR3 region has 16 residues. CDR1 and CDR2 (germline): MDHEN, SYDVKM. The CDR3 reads CASSRPGRGITDTQYF. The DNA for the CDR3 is TGTGCCAGCAGTCGTCCTGGGCGGGGGATAACAGATACGCAGTATTTT. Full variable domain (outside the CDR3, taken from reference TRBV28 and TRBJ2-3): DVKVTQSSRYLVKRTGEKVFLECVQDMDHENMFWYRQDPGLGLRLIYFSYDVKMKEKGDIPEGYSVSREKKERFSLILESASTNQTSMYLCASSRPGRGITDTQYFGPGTRLTVL.

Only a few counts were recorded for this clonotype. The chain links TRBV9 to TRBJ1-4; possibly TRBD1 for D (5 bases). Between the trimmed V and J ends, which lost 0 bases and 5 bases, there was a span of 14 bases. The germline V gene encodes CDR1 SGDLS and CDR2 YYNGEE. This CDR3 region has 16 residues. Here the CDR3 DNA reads TGTGCCAGCAGCGTAGGCCGAATGGGGGAGAATGAAAAACTGTTTTTT. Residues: CASSVGRMGENEKLFF.

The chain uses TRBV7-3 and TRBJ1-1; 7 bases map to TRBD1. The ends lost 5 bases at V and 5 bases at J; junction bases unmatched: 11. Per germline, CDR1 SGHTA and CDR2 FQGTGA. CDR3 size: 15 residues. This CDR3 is CASSLSRDSWTEAFF. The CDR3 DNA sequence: TGTGCCAGCAGCCTAAGCCGGGACAGTTGGACTGAAGCTTTCTTT.

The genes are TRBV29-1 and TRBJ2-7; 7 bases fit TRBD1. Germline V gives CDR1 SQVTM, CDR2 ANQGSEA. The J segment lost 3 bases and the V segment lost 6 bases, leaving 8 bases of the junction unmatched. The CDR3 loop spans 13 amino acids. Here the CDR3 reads CSVSTGSIYEQYF. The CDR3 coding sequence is TGCAGCGTATCGACAGGGTCCATCTACGAGCAGTACTTC.

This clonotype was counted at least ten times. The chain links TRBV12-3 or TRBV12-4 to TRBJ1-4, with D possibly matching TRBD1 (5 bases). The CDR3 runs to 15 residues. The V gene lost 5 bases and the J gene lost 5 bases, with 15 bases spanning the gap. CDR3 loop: CASSPLAGRNEKLFF. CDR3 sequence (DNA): TGTGCCAGCAGTCCCCTGGCAGGGCGGAATGAAAAACTGTTTTTT.

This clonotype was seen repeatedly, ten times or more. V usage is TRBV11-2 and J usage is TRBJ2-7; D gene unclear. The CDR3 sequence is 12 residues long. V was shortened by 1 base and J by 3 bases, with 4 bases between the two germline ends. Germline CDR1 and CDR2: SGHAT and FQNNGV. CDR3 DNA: TGTGCCAGCAGCTTAGCCAACTACGAGCAGTACTTC. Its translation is CASSLANYEQYF.

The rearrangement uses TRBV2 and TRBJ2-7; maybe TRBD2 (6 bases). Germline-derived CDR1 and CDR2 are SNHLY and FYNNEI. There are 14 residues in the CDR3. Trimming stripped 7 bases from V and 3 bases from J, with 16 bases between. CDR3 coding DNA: TGTGCCAGCATTAGGGACTCCGACAACTACGAGCAGTACTTC. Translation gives CASIRDSDNYEQYF.

The CDR3 coding sequence is TGCAGCGTTGAAGGTCAAGTAAGGGGCGGAAACACCATATATTTT. Translation gives CSVEGQVRGGNTIYF. This rearrangement joins TRBV29-1 to TRBJ1-3; tentatively, D is TRBD1 (5 bases). Germline CDR1 and CDR2: SQVTM and ANQGSEA. The V and J ends lost 1 base and 4 bases respectively, with 14 bases between them. The CDR3 is 15 residues long. The whole variable domain, remainder taken from reference TRBV29-1 and TRBJ1-3, is SAVISQKPSRDICQRGTSLTIQCQVDSQVTMMFWYRQQPGQSLTLIATANQGSEATYESGFVIDKFPISRPNLTFSTLTVSNMSPEDSSIYLCSVEGQVRGGNTIYFGEGSWLTVV.

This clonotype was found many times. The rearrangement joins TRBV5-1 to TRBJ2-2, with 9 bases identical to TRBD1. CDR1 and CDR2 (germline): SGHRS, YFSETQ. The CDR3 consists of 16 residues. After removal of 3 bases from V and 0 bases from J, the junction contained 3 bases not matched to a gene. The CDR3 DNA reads TGCGCCAGCAGCTCCGGGACAGGGTCGAACACCGGGGAGCTGTTTTTT. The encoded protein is CASSSGTGSNTGELFF.

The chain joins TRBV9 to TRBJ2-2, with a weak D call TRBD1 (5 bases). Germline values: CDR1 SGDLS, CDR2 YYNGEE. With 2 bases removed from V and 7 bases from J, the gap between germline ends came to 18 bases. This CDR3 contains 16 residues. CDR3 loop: CASSVMKGNVNGELFF. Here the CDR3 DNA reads TGTGCCAGCAGCGTGATGAAGGGGAACGTGAACGGGGAGCTGTTTTTT.

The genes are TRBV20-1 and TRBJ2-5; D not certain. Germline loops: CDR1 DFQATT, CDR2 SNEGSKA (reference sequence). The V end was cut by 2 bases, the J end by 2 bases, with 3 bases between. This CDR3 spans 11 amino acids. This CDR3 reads CSARRQETQYF. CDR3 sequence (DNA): TGCAGTGCTAGACGGCAAGAGACCCAGTACTTC.